Following are 18 T cell receptor beta chains from one sample sequenced in a study of T cell changes during pregnancy in multiple sclerosis (dated by TCRdb to the late 2010s). Library method: the immunoSEQ multiplex PCR assay. Drawn from immuneACCESS, this table holds only the in-frame rearrangements with V and J called that TCRdb kept. Clones are partly lost; checked studies trace under half to an unresolved V gene and leave the rest unexplained. The sample table shows around 72,000 clones, and about 90% are seen once. The biggest ten clones account for more than 0.4% of the sample. The specimen was CD4+ T cells from peripheral blood mononuclear cells, collected before pregnancy. The receptors were sampled from a female donor with multiple sclerosis, enrolled in a pregnancy study.

This clone was recorded many times. The chain links TRBV6-5 to TRBJ1-1; D not certain. Germline V CDR1 and CDR2: MNHEY, SVGAGI. V lost 0 bases to trimming and J lost 7 bases, with 6 bases between them. This CDR3 is 12 amino acids long. The CDR3 nucleotides read TGTGCCAGCAGTTACTCTGGCGGTGAAGCTTTCTTT. Its translation is CASSYSGGEAFF.

This chain connects TRBV7-9 to TRBJ2-7, with 8 bases fitting TRBD2. Germline V gene lookup returns CDR1 SEHNR and CDR2 FQNEAQ (reference sequence). V lost 5 bases, J lost 5 bases, and 11 bases stayed unmatched. This CDR3 comprises 15 residues. CDR3 sequence: CASSTAGVTPHEQYF. The CDR3, as DNA: TGTGCCAGCAGCACAGCGGGAGTAACTCCCCACGAGCAGTACTTC.

The genes are TRBV19 and TRBJ2-1; 13 bases align to TRBD2. J lost 10 bases, V lost 4 bases, and 10 bases had no gene match. The germline V gene encodes CDR1 LNHDA and CDR2 SQIVND (reference sequence). The length of the CDR3 is 16 residues. CDR3 sequence (DNA): TGTGCCAGTAGTACCTCTGCGACTAGCGGGAGGACCGAGCAGTTCTTC. This codes for CASSTSATSGRTEQFF.

The chain combines TRBV2 with TRBJ2-3, with TRBD2 matching 7 bases. Trimming cost V 6 bases and J 0 bases; bases outside gene matches: 3. Germline V CDR1 and CDR2: SNHLY, FYNNEI. The CDR3 consists of 14 residues. This CDR3 is CASRKRESTDTQYF. For the CDR3, the DNA is TGTGCCAGCAGAAAGCGGGAAAGCACAGATACGCAGTATTTT.

The sample holds a few counts of this clone. The CDR3 loop is CATSTGRVEGYTF. CDR3 nucleotides: TGTGCCACCTCCACCGGGAGGGTGGAAGGCTACACCTTC. The gene calls are TRBV18 and TRBJ1-2; D unresolved. The V gene lost 10 bases and the J gene lost 8 bases, with 20 bases spanning the gap. CDR3 size: 13 residues. Germline CDR1 is KGHSH and CDR2 is LQKENI.

The gene calls are TRBV5-1 and TRBJ2-5, with TRBD1 identical over 7 bases. The CDR3 extends over 15 amino acids. CDR1 and CDR2 from the germline V gene are SGHRS and YFSETQ. With V trimmed by 4 bases and J by 3 bases, 9 bases remained unmatched. DNA for the CDR3: TGCGCCAGCAGCCTGGGAAAGGGACAGAAAGAGACCCAGTACTTC. Residues: CASSLGKGQKETQYF. The variable domain in full, completed from reference TRBV5-1 and TRBJ2-5, reads KAGVTQTPRYLIKTRGQQVTLSCSPISGHRSVSWYQQTPGQGLQFLFEYFSETQRNKGNFPGRFSGRQFSNSRSEMNVSTLELGDSALYLCASSLGKGQKETQYFGPGTRLLVL.

The chain couples TRBV19 to TRBJ1-2; D perhaps matches TRBD1 (5 bases). This CDR3 contains 13 residues. Germline assignment: CDR1 LNHDA and CDR2 SQIVND (reference sequence). The ends were cut back, 7 bases at V and 5 bases at J, with 14 bases in the middle. The CDR3 DNA is TGTGCCAGTAATCTGGGGGGATTATATGGCTACACCTTC. Translating it yields CASNLGGLYGYTF.

The chain is built from TRBV4-3 and TRBJ2-7, with 7 bases that match TRBD2. Looked up from germline, CDR1 is LGHNA and CDR2 is YSLEER. J lost 5 bases, V lost 7 bases, and 14 bases had no gene match. The CDR3 sequence is 15 residues long. The CDR3 loop reads CASTLSRGGPDEQYF. In nucleotides, the CDR3 is TGCGCCAGCACCTTGTCCCGCGGGGGTCCGGACGAGCAGTACTTC.

The chain employs TRBV18 and TRBJ2-2; 7 nucleotides agree with TRBD1. J lost 2 bases, V lost 8 bases, and 11 bases had no gene match. The CDR3 covers 16 residues. Looked up from germline, CDR1 is KGHSH and CDR2 is LQKENI. The CDR3 loop reads CASGSGQLTNTGELFF. CDR3 in DNA: TGTGCCAGCGGATCGGGACAGCTGACTAACACCGGGGAGCTGTTTTTT.

V usage is TRBV9 and J usage is TRBJ2-7, with TRBD1 matching 7 bases. The CDR3 covers 14 residues. Germline V gene lookup returns CDR1 SGDLS and CDR2 YYNGEE. V dropped 3 bases and J dropped 6; count of bases not matched to a gene: 9. CDR3 coding DNA: TGTGCCAGCAGCGCACGGGACAGAACTTTCGAGCAGTACTTC. Its translation is CASSARDRTFEQYF.

The chain links TRBV6-6 to TRBJ1-2, with 7 nucleotides matching TRBD1. CDR3 length equals 16 residues. CDR1 and CDR2 from the germline V gene are MNHNY and SVGAGI (reference sequence). V lost 2 bases to trimming and J lost 4 bases; unmatched junction nucleotides: 10. The CDR3 loop reads CASSYPTGTATYGYTF. The CDR3 DNA is TGTGCCAGCAGTTACCCCACCGGGACAGCCACCTATGGCTACACCTTC.

The chain recombines TRBV6-5 with TRBJ2-7; D perhaps matches TRBD2 (6 bases). Trimming cost V 2 bases and J 0 bases, with 11 bases left between them. This CDR3 contains 15 residues. From germline, CDR1 is MNHEY and CDR2 SVGAGI. CDR3 bases: TGTGCCAGCAGTTACAAACGGGGAGGCTCCTACGAGCAGTACTTC. This gives the protein CASSYKRGGSYEQYF.

The chain carries TRBV6-6 and TRBJ1-5; a weak D match, TRBD1 (5 bases). V dropped 2 bases and J dropped 3 bases, with 8 bases sitting between them. From germline, CDR1 is MNHNY and CDR2 SVGAGI (reference sequence). The CDR3 is 14 amino acids. The CDR3 bases are TGTGCCAGCAGTTACAGGGGCCCCAATCAGCCCCAGCATTTT. Amino acid sequence: CASSYRGPNQPQHF.

The chain links TRBV19 to TRBJ2-2, with D uncertain. Germline V lookup: CDR1 LNHDA, CDR2 SQIVND (reference sequence). The CDR3 has 13 residues. Trimming took 6 bases from V and 8 from J, leaving 13 bases between them. The CDR3 DNA is TGTGCCAGTAGGTGGGCCCCGGATGGGGAGCTGTTTTTT. Encoded protein: CASRWAPDGELFF.

The chain recombines TRBV6-1 with TRBJ1-6; TRBD1 might be the D (6 bases). CDR1 and CDR2 (germline): MNHNS, SASEGT. This CDR3 is 15 amino acids long. Trimming removed 3 bases from V and 8 bases from J, with 14 bases in between. The CDR3 nucleotides are TGTGCCAGCAGTGAGACAGGCTTCGGCGATTCACCCCTCCACTTT. This encodes CASSETGFGDSPLHF.

This chain links TRBV7-9 with TRBJ2-7; D might be TRBD2 (7 bases). The germline V gene has CDR1 SEHNR and CDR2 FQNEAQ (reference sequence). Between the trimmed V and J ends, which lost 2 bases and 1 base, there was a span of 18 bases. This CDR3 comprises 17 residues. The DNA for the CDR3 is TGTGCCAGCAGCTTATTTAGGGGGGGGTCCGAATCCTACGAGCAGTACTTC. Translating it yields CASSLFRGGSESYEQYF.

This clone was picked up one time. The V and J genes are TRBV11-1 and TRBJ2-2, with 10 bases aligning to TRBD1. J lost 5 bases, V lost 2 bases, and 2 bases had no gene match. Germline values: CDR1 SGHAT, CDR2 FQDESV (reference sequence). The CDR3 totals 15 residues. CDR3 in DNA: TGTGCCAGCAGCTTAAGGACAGGGGGAACCGGGGAGCTGTTTTTT. Translated, it gives CASSLRTGGTGELFF.

V and J are TRBV9 and TRBJ2-5; D gene ambiguous. The V gene lost 3 bases and the J gene lost 2 bases, with 8 bases spanning the gap. CDR3 length: 13 residues. The germline V gene has CDR1 SGDLS and CDR2 YYNGEE. DNA of the CDR3: TGTGCCAGCAGCGCGAGCCCGCAAGAGACCCAGTACTTC. Residues: CASSASPQETQYF.